Presented here are 32 T cell receptor beta chains from one specimen sequenced in a study of T cell clonality in common variable immunodeficiency. General observations from the study: Fewer deletions and N-nucleotide insertions were reportedly seen in common variable immunodeficiency TCR beta sequences.

No antigens are known for them. Repertoires were generated with immunoSEQ multiplex PCR, while TCRdb's copy carries only in-frame clones and drops some. The record shows about 32,000 clones for this sample, with no singletons present. Material: peripheral blood mononuclear cells. These receptors were obtained from a human donor with common variable immunodeficiency.

This clone appeared a few times. The read gets to within 3 residues of the CDR3 end, and the germline J gene fills in the rest. The chain uses TRBV20-1 and TRBJ2-3; 11 bases line up with TRBD2. The V segment lost 4 bases and the J segment 0 bases; nucleotides outside the gene matches: 15. Germline CDR1 is DFQATT and CDR2 is SNEGSKA (reference sequence). There are 19 residues in the CDR3. The CDR3 is CSATYSGTSGPPSTDTQYF. Incomplete CDR3 DNA: TGCAGTGCTACCTATTCCGGGACTAGCGGCCCTCCTAGCACAGATACG.

The CDR3 region is CASSTGGPRPDTQYF. CDR3 DNA (partial): TGTGCCAGCAGCACCGGGGGACCCCGGCCGGATACG. This chain connects TRBV7-9 to TRBJ2-3; tentative D call: TRBD2 (6 bases). The CDR3 is cut off 3 residues early in the read; its end comes from the germline J gene. The CDR3 has 15 residues. Per the germline V gene, CDR1 is SEHNR and CDR2 is FQNEAQ (reference sequence). V shed 5 bases and J shed 6 bases, with 18 bases lying between them.

Concerning this clone itself: The read halts 3 residues ahead of the CDR3 end, with the missing end drawn from the germline J gene. The chain combines TRBV30 with TRBJ2-3; D ambiguous. Germline CDR1 GTSNPN, CDR2 SVGIG (reference sequence). Trimming took 3 bases from V and 1 from J, leaving 5 bases between them. This CDR3 spans 12 amino acids. The DNA read from the CDR3 is TGTGCCTGGAGCCTAGGCACAGATACG. Encoded protein: CAWSLGTDT. The entire CDR3 protein reads CAWSLGTDTQYF.

This clone showed up many times. The CDR3 extends 3 residues past the end of the read, so its final part is completed from the germline J gene. The chain employs TRBV19 and TRBJ1-2; D possibly corresponds to TRBD1 (6 bases). There are 14 residues in the CDR3. Deletions cut 10 bases from V and 6 bases from J, with 21 bases between. Germline CDR1 LNHDA, CDR2 SQIVND (reference sequence). The part of the CDR3 DNA that was read is TGTGCCACCGCGGCGGGACGATGGGGGCATGGC. Translation gives CATAAGRWGHG. The CDR3 in its entirety is CATAAGRWGHGYTF.

This clone was seen a handful of times. Read data end 3 residues before the CDR3 end; the end is taken from the germline J gene. The chain has TRBV19 and TRBJ1-5; a weak D match, TRBD1 (6 bases). Per the germline V gene, CDR1 is LNHDA and CDR2 is SQIVND (reference sequence). The CDR3 runs to 15 residues. Trimming shortened V by 4 bases and J by 5 bases, and 15 bases separated the two germline ends. This CDR3 is CASSKALGAYQPQHF. The DNA read from the CDR3 is TGTGCCAGTAGTAAGGCTTTGGGGGCTTATCAGCCC.

About this clone: The read comes to an end 3 residues before the CDR3 does, leaving the germline J gene to fill in the end. The V gene is TRBV7-8, the J gene TRBJ2-1, with 7 bases matching TRBD2. The CDR3 has 17 residues. The germline V gene encodes CDR1 SGHVS and CDR2 FQNEAQ. The V segment lost 1 base and the J segment 0 bases; nucleotides outside the gene matches: 6. Partial CDR3 DNA: TGTGCCAGCAGCTTAGTCGCCGGGGGGAGCTCCTACAATGAG. Translation gives CASSLVAGGSSYNE. The whole CDR3 region reads CASSLVAGGSSYNEQFF.

This clone has only a few counts. The CDR3 end falls 3 residues outside the read, so it is completed with the germline J gene. The chain has TRBV5-1 and TRBJ2-7, with D unresolved. CDR3 length: 11 amino acids. V shed 6 bases and J shed 6 bases, with 10 bases lying between them. The germline CDR1 and CDR2 sequences are SGHRS and YFSETQ. The covered CDR3 bases are TGCGCCAGCACGGTATCGGGCGAG. Residues: CASTVSGE. The complete CDR3 sequence is CASTVSGEQYF. Full variable domain (remainder filled in from reference TRBV5-1 and TRBJ2-7): KAGVTQTPRYLIKTRGQQVTLSCSPISGHRSVSWYQQTPGQGLQFLFEYFSETQRNKGNFPGRFSGRQFSNSRSEMNVSTLELGDSALYLCASTVSGEQYFGPGTRLTVT.

A remark on this clone: The read halts 3 residues ahead of the CDR3 end, with the missing end drawn from the germline J gene. The chain uses TRBV7-2 and TRBJ2-7; no definite D call. V gave up 1 base and J gave up 2 bases, with 12 bases separating them. This CDR3 is built from 15 residues. Germline CDR1 and CDR2: SGHTA and FQGNSA. This CDR3 is CASSLGSVTPYEQYF. The CDR3 DNA, read in part, is TGTGCCAGCAGCTTAGGGTCAGTCACCCCCTACGAG.

This clone showed up just a few times. The CDR3 is cut off 3 residues early in the read; its end comes from the germline J gene. The chain is built from TRBV2 and TRBJ2-7; D uncertain. The CDR3 has 15 amino acids. Per germline, CDR1 SNHLY and CDR2 FYNNEI. The V gene lost 4 bases and the J gene lost 0 bases, with 13 bases spanning the gap. The CDR3 bases that were read are TGTGCCAGCAGTGGTACGACTCAAAGCTCCTACGAG. It is translated as CASSGTTQSSYE. In full, the CDR3 is CASSGTTQSSYEQYF.

As concerns this clone: The observed sequence ends 3 residues before the CDR3 terminus, with the missing tail filled in from the germline J gene. V is TRBV18 and J is TRBJ1-1; D is perhaps TRBD1 (5 bases). V was cut by 3 bases and J by 1 base, with 12 bases left in between. This CDR3 is built from 15 residues. The germline V gene encodes CDR1 KGHSH and CDR2 LQKENI. The sequenced part of the CDR3 DNA is TGTGCCAGCTCACCCGGGACTGATCGGAACACTGAA. It codes for CASSPGTDRNTE. The entire CDR3 is CASSPGTDRNTEAFF. The full variable domain, with the rest looked up from reference TRBV18 and TRBJ1-1, is NAGVMQNPRHLVRRRGQEARLRCSPMKGHSHVYWYRQLPEEGLKFMVYLQKENIIDESGMPKERFSAEFPKEGPSILRIQQVVRGDSAAYFCASSPGTDRNTEAFFGQGTRLTVV.

Worth noting for this clone: The CDR3 extends 3 residues past the end of the read, so its final part is completed from the germline J gene. The rearrangement joins TRBV6-2 or TRBV6-3 to TRBJ2-1, with 7 positions matching TRBD2. The ends lost 7 bases at V and 9 bases at J; junction bases unmatched: 9. Germline-derived CDR1 and CDR2 are MNHEY and SVGEGT. This CDR3 contains 13 residues. CDR3 protein: CASKGGGPGEQFF. Incomplete CDR3 DNA: TGTGCCAGCAAGGGCGGGGGACCCGGTGAG.

Notes on this clone: The read is 3 residues too short to cover the CDR3 end, so that end is filled in from the germline J gene. The chain joins TRBV7-2 to TRBJ2-2; possible D gene TRBD2, 5 bases. From germline, CDR1 is SGHTA and CDR2 FQGNSA. This CDR3 spans 18 amino acids. V was pared by 0 bases and J by 0 bases, with 14 bases between. Partial CDR3 DNA: TGTGCCAGCAGCTTAGCGCCTTATGCGGGCCCGAACACCGGGGAG. This codes for CASSLAPYAGPNTGE. In full, the CDR3 is CASSLAPYAGPNTGELFF. The whole variable domain, remainder taken from reference TRBV7-2 and TRBJ2-2, is GAGVSQSPSNKVTEKGKDVELRCDPISGHTALYWYRQSLGQGLEFLIYFQGNSAPDKSGLPSDRFSAERTGGSVSTLTIQRTQQEDSAVYLCASSLAPYAGPNTGELFFGEGSRLTVL.

This clone appeared many times. Read sequence stops 3 residues before the CDR3 end, and the germline J gene provides the missing end. The V call is TRBV20-1, the J call TRBJ2-3, with D maybe TRBD1 (7 bases). Germline V CDR1 and CDR2: DFQATT, SNEGSKA (reference sequence). V was pared by 4 bases and J by 1 base, with 9 bases between. This CDR3 is built from 13 residues. CDR3: CSAIRGGTDTQYF. The sequenced part of the CDR3 DNA is TGCAGTGCTATCAGGGGGGGCACAGATACG.

This clone was detected many times. The CDR3 is CASSVRAGAEAFF. Partial CDR3 DNA: TGTGCCAGCAGTGTTAGAGCGGGAGCTGAA. This sequence joins TRBV6-4 and TRBJ1-1; D remains unclear. The sequence runs out 3 residues before the end of the CDR3; the remainder is reconstructed from the germline J gene. Between the trimmed V and J ends, which lost 4 bases and 6 bases, there was a span of 12 bases. Germline loops: CDR1 MRHNA, CDR2 SNTAGT. CDR3 size: 13 residues.

On this clone itself: The read comes to an end 3 residues before the CDR3 does, leaving the germline J gene to fill in the end. The chain is built from TRBV30 and TRBJ2-7; D might be TRBD1 (5 bases). The CDR3 is made up of 14 amino acids. Germline CDR1 reads GTSNPN; CDR2 reads SVGIG (reference sequence). The V end lost 7 bases, the J end lost 3 bases, and 19 bases lay between the germline ends. The CDR3 sequence: CALTPIEDSYEQYF. The covered CDR3 bases are TGTGCCTTGACCCCGATCGAAGACAGCTACGAG.

This clone was detected many times. The CDR3 bases that were read are TGTGCCAGTAGTTCGGTTGGAGATACG. Its translation: CASSSVGDT. The full CDR3 is CASSSVGDTQYF. The V call is TRBV19, the J call TRBJ2-3; unclear D gene. The read halts 3 residues ahead of the CDR3 end, with the missing end drawn from the germline J gene. Trimming cost V 5 bases and J 5 bases, with 8 bases left between them. This CDR3 has 12 amino acids. The germline V gene has CDR1 LNHDA and CDR2 SQIVND (reference sequence). Together with reference TRBV19 and TRBJ2-3, the CDR3 gives the full variable domain: DGGITQSPKYLFRKEGQNVTLSCEQNLNHDAMYWYRQDPGQGLRLIYYSQIVNDFQKGDIAEGYSVSREKKESFPLTVTSAQKNPTAFYLCASSSVGDTQYFGPGTRLTVL.

Note on this clone: The missing CDR3 end, 3 residues past where the read stops, is filled in from the germline J gene. The gene calls are TRBV2 and TRBJ1-5; 10 nucleotides agree with TRBD1. The CDR3 consists of 14 residues. Germline V gene lookup returns CDR1 SNHLY and CDR2 FYNNEI. The V segment lost 7 bases and the J segment 5 bases; nucleotides outside the gene matches: 5. The sequenced CDR3 bases are TGTGCCAGCACTCAGGGACAGGGGTATCAGCCC. Translated: CASTQGQGYQP. The CDR3 in full is CASTQGQGYQPQHF.

A few counts support this clone. Read coverage stops 3 residues before the CDR3 terminus; the germline J gene supplies the remainder. The chain couples TRBV5-6 to TRBJ1-6, with D maybe TRBD1 (5 bases). Germline V gene sequence: CDR1 SGHDT, CDR2 YYEEEE. Between the trimmed V and J ends, which lost 1 base and 6 bases, there was a span of 11 bases. The CDR3 is 15 amino acids. CDR3 bases read: TGTGCCAGCAGCTTGTCGGGGGGAAGTAATTCACCC. Translated, it gives CASSLSGGSNSP. The CDR3 in its entirety is CASSLSGGSNSPLHF.

This clone showed up just a few times. The missing CDR3 end, 3 residues past where the read stops, is filled in from the germline J gene. This sequence joins TRBV2 and TRBJ1-1; D is unresolved. Germline CDR1 is SNHLY and CDR2 is FYNNEI. CDR3 length: 11 amino acids. V shed 8 bases and J shed 4 bases, with 8 bases lying between them. CDR3 DNA, as far as it was read: TGTGCCAGCCACCGGGGCACTGAA. Encoded protein: CASHRGTE. In full, the CDR3 is CASHRGTEAFF.

A remark on this clone: The read falls 3 residues short of the CDR3 end, and the missing part is taken from the germline J gene. This chain uses TRBV6-2 or TRBV6-3 with TRBJ1-5; 8 positions match TRBD1. The germline V gene encodes CDR1 MNHEY and CDR2 SVGEGT. J gave up 5 bases and V 6 bases, and 6 bases lay outside the gene matches. The CDR3 has 14 amino acids. CDR3 bases read: TGTGCCAGCAGAAGCAGGGGGCACGATCAGCCC. This codes for CASRSRGHDQP. The whole CDR3 sequence reads CASRSRGHDQPQHF.

This clone occurred a few times. The read ends 3 residues before the CDR3 terminus; that terminus is restored from the germline J gene. This chain links TRBV19 with TRBJ1-5; D is perhaps TRBD1 (6 bases). Trimming left V 8 bases short and J 1 base short, with 9 bases between. Germline CDR1 and CDR2: LNHDA and SQIVND (reference sequence). This CDR3 has 13 amino acids. The sequenced CDR3 bases are TGTGCCAGTGGGGGCTGGAGCAATCAGCCC. Protein product: CASGGWSNQP. The full CDR3 protein is CASGGWSNQPQHF.

Concerning this clone: The read gets to within 3 residues of the CDR3 end, and the germline J gene fills in the rest. Other DNA sequences in this sample translate to the same CDR3. The V gene is TRBV30, the J gene TRBJ1-6, with 7 bases fitting TRBD1. The CDR3 extends over 13 amino acids. V trimming: 1 base; J trimming: 7 bases; junction bases outside the gene matches: 1. Germline assignment: CDR1 GTSNPN and CDR2 SVGIG (reference sequence). CDR3 DNA (partial): TGTGCCTGGAGTGGACAGGGAAATTCACCC. It specifies CAWSGQGNSP. The full CDR3 protein is CAWSGQGNSPLHF. Based on the CDR3 plus reference TRBV30 and TRBJ1-6, the full variable domain is SQTIHQWPATLVQPVGSPLSLECTVEGTSNPNLYWYRQAAGRGLQLLFYSVGIGQISSEVPQNLSASRPQDRQFILSSKKLLLSDSGFYLCAWSGQGNSPLHFGNGTRLTVT.

This clone was picked up many times. The read ends 3 residues shy of where the CDR3 ends; the end is completed using the germline J gene. J is TRBJ2-5 and V is TRBV7-9; D is undetermined. V lost 0 bases to trimming and J lost 5 bases, with 13 bases between them. The CDR3 covers 15 residues. Germline CDR1 SEHNR, CDR2 FQNEAQ (reference sequence). CDR3 DNA, as far as it was read: TGTGCCAGCAGCTTAGCGCTGTCAGAAGAGGAGACC. This encodes CASSLALSEEET. The full CDR3 sequence reads CASSLALSEEETQYF.

On this clone itself: The read comes to an end 3 residues before the CDR3 does, leaving the germline J gene to fill in the end. The J gene is TRBJ2-5, the V gene TRBV30, with a tentative D call TRBD1 (5 bases). Germline loops: CDR1 GTSNPN, CDR2 SVGIG (reference sequence). This CDR3 has 12 residues. V gave up 4 bases and J gave up 5 bases, with 11 bases separating them. The part of the CDR3 DNA that was read is TGTGCCTGGAAAGGGGCTGGTGAGACC. As protein: CAWKGAGET. The whole CDR3 sequence is CAWKGAGETQYF.

In the case of this clone: The observed sequence ends 3 residues before the CDR3 terminus, with the missing tail filled in from the germline J gene. The chain has TRBV7-9 and TRBJ1-3; D not resolved. The CDR3 covers 15 residues. V lost 2 bases and J 1 base, leaving 9 bases between the germline ends. Germline V gives CDR1 SEHNR, CDR2 FQNEAQ (reference sequence). CDR3 in amino acids: CASSLNSGSGNTIYF. CDR3 DNA (partial): TGTGCCAGCAGCTTAAACTCGGGTTCTGGAAACACC. The whole variable domain, filled in from reference TRBV7-9 and TRBJ1-3, reads DTGVSQNPRHKITKRGQNVTFRCDPISEHNRLYWYRQTLGQGPEFLTYFQNEAQLEKSRLLSDRFSAERPKGSFSTLEIQRTEQGDSAMYLCASSLNSGSGNTIYFGEGSWLTVV.

In its sample, this clone was seen a few times. The CDR3 bases that were read are TGCGCCAGCAGCCCCGGGGACTGGGGCAATCAGCCC. Protein sequence: CASSPGDWGNQP. In full, the CDR3 reads CASSPGDWGNQPQHF. The genes are TRBV5-1 and TRBJ1-5; D might be TRBD1 (5 bases). The missing CDR3 end, 3 residues past where the read stops, is filled in from the germline J gene. The CDR3 is made up of 15 amino acids. Trimming removed 4 bases from V and 2 bases from J, with 13 bases in between. CDR1 and CDR2 from the germline V gene are SGHRS and YFSETQ.

This clone was observed at least ten times. The read falls 3 residues short of the CDR3 end, and the missing part is taken from the germline J gene. The chain employs TRBV5-4 and TRBJ2-5, with 12 bases lining up with TRBD2. Trimming took 3 bases from V and 3 from J; bases not matched to a gene: 3. Germline V CDR1 and CDR2: SGHNT, YYREEE (reference sequence). The CDR3 has 15 residues. The covered CDR3 bases are TGTGCCAGCAGCTCTTGGACTAGCGGGGAAGAGACC. Translating gives CASSSWTSGEET. The CDR3 as a whole reads CASSSWTSGEETQYF.

A remark on this clone: The read stops 3 residues short of the end of the CDR3; the missing end is completed from the germline J gene. V usage is TRBV2 and J usage is TRBJ1-1; D call uncertain. The CDR3 is 12 amino acids. Germline CDR1 reads SNHLY; CDR2 reads FYNNEI. V was pared by 8 bases and J by 7 bases, with 14 bases between. CDR3 sequence: CASRGGWIEAFF. The CDR3 DNA, read in part, is TGTGCCAGCCGGGGAGGGTGGATTGAA.

A note on this clone: The CDR3 is cut off 3 residues early in the read; its end comes from the germline J gene. This chain connects TRBV7-2 to TRBJ1-1, with D tentatively TRBD1 (5 bases). Trimming took 5 bases from V and 0 from J, leaving 13 bases between them. From germline, CDR1 is SGHTA and CDR2 FQGNSA. This CDR3 contains 15 residues. The CDR3 reads CASSQGFSLNTEAFF. The covered CDR3 bases are TGTGCCAGCAGCCAGGGATTCAGCTTGAACACTGAA.

With regard to this clone: With the read ending 3 residues before the CDR3 end, the germline J gene is used to fill in that end. The genes are TRBV2 and TRBJ2-5; 7 bases match TRBD2. Germline V gene sequence: CDR1 SNHLY, CDR2 FYNNEI. The CDR3 spans 13 residues. V lost 4 bases to trimming and J lost 2 bases; unmatched junction nucleotides: 1. CDR3 bases read: TGTGCCAGCAGTGCGGGGGGTCAAGAGACC. It yields the protein CASSAGGQET. The complete CDR3 sequence is CASSAGGQETQYF.

A note on this clone: Sequencing ends 3 residues short of the CDR3 end; the germline J gene provides the rest. The V call is TRBV7-6, the J call TRBJ1-2; 8 nucleotides agree with TRBD1. The germline CDR1 and CDR2 sequences are SGHVS and FNYEAQ. This CDR3 spans 13 amino acids. The part of the CDR3 DNA that was read is TGTGCCAGCAGCTTAAAAGGGACAGGAGGC. Its protein is CASSLKGTGG. The complete CDR3 protein is CASSLKGTGGYTF.

Note on this clone: Read data end 3 residues before the CDR3 end; the end is taken from the germline J gene. This chain joins TRBV19 and TRBJ2-5, with D perhaps TRBD1 (6 bases). The CDR3 is 15 amino acids. The V gene lost 4 bases and the J gene lost 1 base, with 13 bases spanning the gap. From germline, CDR1 is LNHDA and CDR2 SQIVND (reference sequence). The CDR3 bases that were read are TGTGCCAGTAGTACTACCAGGGGACCCCAAGAGACC. Translation: CASSTTRGPQET. The whole CDR3 protein reads CASSTTRGPQETQYF.